This is a list of T cell receptor beta chains from one sample in a study of long-term antiretroviral therapy in people with HIV. Libraries were prepared by immunoSEQ multiplex PCR; TCRdb keeps only in-frame clonotypes and omits some of them. The sample yields about 36,000 clones, 82% seen once. Sequences were derived from unsorted PBMCs, sampled 0.6 years after starting antiretroviral therapy. The source is a man in his late teens or twenties with HIV. The CDR3 runs from the conserved cysteine through the conserved F or W. The D gene is left open where the match is weak. Expanded clones are given a class, and other clones once, few, many or no size at all.

>-|TRBJ2-6|TRBV27|-|17
TGTGCCAGCAGCTTCCGGTCCCTGGGGTCTGGGGCCAACGTCCTGACTTTC
CASSFRSLGSGANVLTF
>-|TRBJ2-1|TRBV4-3|-|16
TGCGCCAGCGGATCCCTGGGGGGCGGGAGAGCAAATGAGCAGTTCTTC
CASGSLGGGRANEQFF
>-|TRBJ1-4|TRBV19|-|16
TGTGCCAGTAGTACACCCCTAGGGGGGGCGGATGAAAAACTGTTTTTT
CASSTPLGGADEKLFF
>-|TRBJ2-7|TRBV9|TRBD1|13
TGTGCCAGCAGCGGACAGGGGGCCTACGAGCAGTACTTC
CASSGQGAYEQYF
>-|TRBJ2-2|TRBV5-4|TRBD2|16
TGTGCCAGCAGTAGGAAAGGACTAGGGAACACCGGGGAGCTGTTTTTT
CASSRKGLGNTGELFF
>few|TRBJ1-5|TRBV2|-|14
TGTGCCAGCAGTCGCGACTATAGCAATCAGCCCCAGCATTTT
CASSRDYSNQPQHF
>-|TRBJ1-1|TRBV6-5|-|13
TGTGCCAGCACCCGGACAGCCAACACTGAAGCTTTCTTT
CASTRTANTEAFF
>few|TRBJ2-2|TRBV10-2|TRBD2|15
TGCGCCAGCAGGGGTCTAGCGGGAGTCACCGGGGAGCTGTTTTTT
CASRGLAGVTGELFF
>-|TRBJ1-2|TRBV5-1|-|13
TGCGCCAGCAGCTTGGATGGCAACTATGGCTACACCTTC
CASSLDGNYGYTF
>few|TRBJ2-1|TRBV7-9|-|17
TGTGCCAGCAGCTTGCGTCGTTCAGGACTGGGCAACAATGAGCAGTTCTTC
CASSLRRSGLGNNEQFF
>-|TRBJ2-7|TRBV6-5|-|13
TGTGCCAGCAGAAGTCGGGGCTTTCTCGAGCAGTACTTC
CASRSRGFLEQYF
>few|TRBJ2-7|TRBV7-6|TRBD2|15
TGTGCCAGCAGCTTAGGCGGGAGAGGTGGTGGGGAGCAGTACTTC
CASSLGGRGGGEQYF
>-|TRBJ2-1|TRBV5-4|TRBD2|14
TGTGCCAGCAGCGGACTAGCGGGAGCTTATGAGCAGTTCTTC
CASSGLAGAYEQFF
>-|TRBJ2-5|TRBV5-5|TRBD1|13
TGTGCCAGCAGCGTCGACAGGGAAGAGACCCAGTACTTC
CASSVDREETQYF
>-|TRBJ2-2|TRBV7-9|-|13
TGTGCCAGCAGCTTAGTAGGCGGTGGGGAGCTGTTTTTT
CASSLVGGGELFF
>-|TRBJ2-7|TRBV11-2|-|14
TGTGCCAGCAGCCTTGGCCGGGCCTCGTACGAGCAGTACTTC
CASSLGRASYEQYF
>-|TRBJ2-2|TRBV6-6|-|14
TGTGCCAGCAGTTACTTGGGGGGCACCGGGGAGCTGTTTTTT
CASSYLGGTGELFF
>-|TRBJ1-1|TRBV19|-|17
TGTGCCAGTAGTATAGTCATCCTGGGGGGCTCTCCACCTGAAGCTTTCTTT
CASSIVILGGSPPEAFF
>once|TRBJ1-1|TRBV7-9|-|10
TGTGCCAGCAGTTGGACAGAAGCTTTCTTT
CASSWTEAFF
>-|TRBJ2-1|TRBV7-9|-|15
TGTGCCAGCAACCTGGGTGACAGTGTATACAATGAGCAGTTCTTC
CASNLGDSVYNEQFF
>-|TRBJ1-2|TRBV5-4|TRBD1|14
TGTGCCAGCAGCTATCGGACAGGGTGGGATGGCTACACCTTC
CASSYRTGWDGYTF
>once|TRBJ2-7|TRBV27|-|13
TGTGCCAGCAGTTTGTCAGGGCCCTACGAGCAGTACTTC
CASSLSGPYEQYF
>-|TRBJ2-1|TRBV19|TRBD2|17
TGTGCCAGTAGTTGGGGGACTAGCTCCCGGGGGGACAATGAGCAGTTCTTC
CASSWGTSSRGDNEQFF
>-|TRBJ1-2|TRBV5-4|-|14
TGTGCCAGCAGCTTGGATCGGGGGGGCGGCGGCTACACCTTC
CASSLDRGGGGYTF
>once|TRBJ2-2|TRBV6-5|-|11
TGTGCCAGCAGAAACACCGGGGAGCTGTTTTTT
CASRNTGELFF
>-|TRBJ2-5|TRBV5-1|TRBD1|15
TGCGCCAGCAGCTTGGAACAGGGGTACCAAGAGACCCAGTACTTC
CASSLEQGYQETQYF
>-|TRBJ2-2|TRBV4-2|TRBD2|17
TGTGCCAGCAGCCAAGTGACCGGGACTAGGAAAACCGGGGAGCTGTTTTTT
CASSQVTGTRKTGELFF
>-|TRBJ1-1|TRBV28|-|12
TGTGCCAGCAGTTTAAGCCCGACTGAAGCTTTCTTT
CASSLSPTEAFF
>-|TRBJ2-1|TRBV6-6|-|15
TGTGCCAGCAGAACACCGGGACGGAGAGTTTGGGAGCAGTTCTTC
CASRTPGRRVWEQFF
>-|TRBJ2-7|TRBV14|-|15
TGTGCCAGCAGCCAAGCAGTGGGCGGAACCTACGAGCAGTACTTC
CASSQAVGGTYEQYF
>-|TRBJ1-1|TRBV19|TRBD1|13
TGTGCCAGTAGTCCTTTAGGGGGCGTTGAAGCTTTCTTT
CASSPLGGVEAFF
>-|TRBJ2-3|TRBV2|-|13
TGTGCCAGCAGTGTCCTTGGTTTAGATACGCAGTATTTT
CASSVLGLDTQYF
>-|TRBJ2-1|TRBV25-1|-|18
TGTGCCAGCAGTGAAGGAAGTAGGGAACAGGGTATCGTCGATGAGCAGTTCTTC
CASSEGSREQGIVDEQFF
>-|TRBJ2-7|TRBV28|-|14
TGTGCCAGCACCTCCCTAGGGGTTTACTACGAGCAGTACTTC
CASTSLGVYYEQYF
>-|TRBJ2-3|TRBV6-5|-|15
TGTGCCAGCAGTTACGGGGGGTCTAGCACAGATACGCAGTATTTT
CASSYGGSSTDTQYF
>-|TRBJ1-5|TRBV19|-|15
TGTGCCAGTAGAGCGGAGACACTTCGCAATCAGCCCCAGCATTTT
CASRAETLRNQPQHF
>-|TRBJ2-7|TRBV4-1|TRBD1|15
TGCGCCAGCAGCCGCCCGGGACAGGGTGCCTACGAGCAGTACTTC
CASSRPGQGAYEQYF
>-|TRBJ2-7|TRBV10-2|TRBD1|14
TGCGCCAGCAGTACCGGGACAGGGACCTACGAGCAGTACTTC
CASSTGTGTYEQYF
>-|TRBJ1-4|TRBV29-1|-|10
TGCAGCGGGGTCGAAGAAAAACTGTTTTTT
CSGVEEKLFF
>-|TRBJ2-1|TRBV21-1|-|14
TGTGCCAGCAGCAAATGGGACAGGGCCAATGAGCAGTTCTTC
CASSKWDRANEQFF
>-|TRBJ2-1|TRBV6-6|TRBD2|15
TGTGCCAGCAGTCGGACTAGCGGGAGCTACAATGAGCAGTTCTTC
CASSRTSGSYNEQFF
>-|TRBJ2-3|TRBV28|-|17
TGTGCCAGCTTACCCGGGTCTAGCACTACTAGCACAGATACGCAGTATTTT
CASLPGSSTTSTDTQYF
>-|TRBJ1-1|TRBV9|-|14
TGTGCCAGTACGGCGGGGGGAGCGAACACTGAAGCTTTCTTT
CASTAGGANTEAFF
>once|TRBJ2-7|TRBV7-9|TRBD1|15
TGTGCCAGCAGCTTCTTAGGGGACAGCCCCTACGAGCAGTACTTC
CASSFLGDSPYEQYF
>-|TRBJ1-5|TRBV25-1|-|14
TGTGCCAGCAGTGAATTGGACGCTCATCAGCCCCAGCATTTT
CASSELDAHQPQHF
>-|TRBJ2-1|TRBV5-4|TRBD1|15
TGTGCCAGCAGCTTGGGAGGGACAGGGTACAATGAGCAGTTCTTC
CASSLGGTGYNEQFF
>-|TRBJ2-7|TRBV18|-|14
TGTGCCAGCTCACCGGTGGCCACCCCGGGGGAGCAGTACTTC
CASSPVATPGEQYF